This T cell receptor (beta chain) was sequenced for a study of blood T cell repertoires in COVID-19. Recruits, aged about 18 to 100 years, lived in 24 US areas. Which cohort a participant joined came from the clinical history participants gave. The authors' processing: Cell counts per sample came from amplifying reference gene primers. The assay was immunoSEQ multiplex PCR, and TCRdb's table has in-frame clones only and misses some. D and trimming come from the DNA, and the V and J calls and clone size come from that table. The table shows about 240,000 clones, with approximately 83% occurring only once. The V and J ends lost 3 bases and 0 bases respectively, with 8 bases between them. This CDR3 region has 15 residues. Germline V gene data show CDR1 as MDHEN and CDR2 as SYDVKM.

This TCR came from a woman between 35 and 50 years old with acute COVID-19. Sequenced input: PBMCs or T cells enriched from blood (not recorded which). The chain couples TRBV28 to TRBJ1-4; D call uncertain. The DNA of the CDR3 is TGTGCCAGCAGTTTTCCCGGGGCAACTAATGAAAAACTGTTTTTT. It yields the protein CASSFPGATNEKLFF.